Following are 29 T cell receptor beta chains from one sample sequenced in a study of blood T cell repertoires in COVID-19. Assay used: immunoSEQ multiplex PCR; TCRdb lists only in-frame clones, some missing. The data contain about 160,000 clones, around four fifths of them singletons. Sequenced sample: peripheral blood. The receptors originated from a woman of 80 years or more with acute or convalescent COVID-19.

CDR3 DNA: TGTGCCAGCAGCTCTAGTCCGGGACTAGGGCCCTACAATGAGCAGTTCTTC. Translated, it gives CASSSSPGLGPYNEQFF. The chain recombines TRBV6-2 or TRBV6-3 with TRBJ2-1; TRBD2 agrees at 8 bases. Germline CDR1 is MNHEY and CDR2 is SVGEGT. The J segment lost 2 bases and the V segment lost 6 bases, leaving 12 bases of the junction unmatched. The CDR3 contains 17 residues.

In this sample, this clone turned up once. This chain joins TRBV27 and TRBJ1-5; 9 bases are a match to TRBD1. Germline V lookup: CDR1 MNHEY, CDR2 SMNVEV (reference sequence). Unmatched junction bases numbered 9, after V lost 3 bases and J lost 6 bases. This CDR3 contains 16 residues. CDR3 bases: TGTGCCAGCAGTTTTCGACAGGGGGAATACGGTCAGCCCCAGCATTTT. Its translation is CASSFRQGEYGQPQHF.

This clone was recorded at least ten times. The chain couples TRBV21-1 to TRBJ1-1; TRBD1, the table's D call, was not compared with the DNA. TRBV21-1 represents a pseudogene. CDR3 length: 14 amino acids. The CDR3: CASSKDRQGAEAFF. DNA of the CDR3: TGTGCCAGCAGCAAAGATCGGCAGGGGGCTGAAGCTTTCTTT.

The V call is TRBV6-6, the J call TRBJ2-7; no definite D call. Germline values: CDR1 MNHNY, CDR2 SVGAGI (reference sequence). V lost 3 bases to trimming and J lost 3 bases, with 9 bases between them. The CDR3 is made up of 13 amino acids. This chain's CDR3 is CASSYNSNYEQYF. The CDR3 DNA sequence: TGTGCCAGCAGTTATAACAGCAACTACGAGCAGTACTTC.

The chain uses TRBV18 and TRBJ1-3; 11 bases agree with TRBD1. J gave up 2 bases and V 1 base, and 7 bases lay outside the gene matches. The CDR3 covers 18 residues. CDR1 KGHSH and CDR2 LQKENI come from the germline V gene. CDR3 protein: CASSPQRTGGMAGNTIYF. In nucleotides, the CDR3 is TGTGCCAGCTCACCACAACGGACAGGGGGCATGGCTGGAAACACCATATATTTT.

The chain couples TRBV9 to TRBJ2-3; 14 positions match TRBD2. Germline V gene sequence: CDR1 SGDLS, CDR2 YYNGEE. The CDR3 length is 15 residues. J lost 8 bases, V lost 0 bases, and 2 bases had no gene match. CDR3 residues: CASSVGGTSGSTQYF. The CDR3 nucleotides read TGTGCCAGCAGCGTAGGGGGGACTAGCGGGAGTACGCAGTATTTT. Looking up the rest from reference TRBV9 and TRBJ2-3 gives the full variable domain: DSGVTQTPKHLITATGQRVTLRCSPRSGDLSVYWYQQSLDQGLQFLIQYYNGEERAKGNILERFSAQQFPDLHSELNLSSLELGDSALYFCASSVGGTSGSTQYFGPGTRLTVL.

This rearrangement joins TRBV5-5 to TRBJ2-2; D gene ambiguous. Germline lookup yields CDR1 SGHKS and CDR2 YYEKEE (reference sequence). Trimming took 0 bases from V and 0 from J, leaving 3 bases between them. The CDR3 spans 14 residues. CDR3 region: CASSLAANTGELFF. CDR3 DNA: TGTGCCAGCAGCTTGGCGGCGAACACCGGGGAGCTGTTTTTT. Together with reference TRBV5-5 and TRBJ2-2, the CDR3 gives the full variable domain: DAGVTQSPTHLIKTRGQQVTLRCSPISGHKSVSWYQQVLGQGPQFIFQYYEKEERGRGNFPDRFSARQFPNYSSELNVNALLLGDSALYLCASSLAANTGELFFGEGSRLTVL.

The chain carries TRBV2 and TRBJ2-2; TRBD2 matches 7 bases. In germline, CDR1 is SNHLY, CDR2 FYNNEI. The CDR3 is 15 amino acids. V shed 10 bases, J shed 4 bases, and the junction held 12 bases outside the gene matches. CDR3 DNA: TGTGCCACCGGGGGGATCAGCAGGTCCACCGGGGAGCTGTTTTTT. It is translated as CATGGISRSTGELFF.

The J gene is TRBJ1-4, the V gene TRBV7-2; a possible D gene is TRBD1 (5 bases). Germline CDR1 SGHTA, CDR2 FQGNSA. Deletions cut 5 bases from V and 2 bases from J, with 18 bases between. This CDR3 contains 17 residues. The CDR3, as DNA: TGTGCCAGCAGCCGTAGGGGCCATGGAGGGACTAATGAAAAACTGTTTTTT. Translating gives CASSRRGHGGTNEKLFF. Complete variable domain (other parts from reference TRBV7-2 and TRBJ1-4): GAGVSQSPSNKVTEKGKDVELRCDPISGHTALYWYRQSLGQGLEFLIYFQGNSAPDKSGLPSDRFSAERTGGSVSTLTIQRTQQEDSAVYLCASSRRGHGGTNEKLFFGSGTQLSVL.

The gene calls are TRBV5-1 and TRBJ2-1, with TRBD2 matching 14 bases. Germline CDR1 is SGHRS and CDR2 is YFSETQ. This CDR3 contains 20 residues. The junction had 9 bases not matched to a gene; V was cut back by 1 base and J by 0 bases. The CDR3 sequence is CASSLRGLAGVSSSYNEQFF. The CDR3 nucleotides read TGCGCCAGCAGCTTGAGGGGACTAGCGGGAGTCTCCAGCTCCTACAATGAGCAGTTCTTC.

This sequence joins TRBV30 and TRBJ2-7; 7 bases fit TRBD2. This CDR3 has 13 amino acids. Germline V gives CDR1 GTSNPN, CDR2 SVGIG (reference sequence). V trimming: 2 bases; J trimming: 2 bases; junction bases outside the gene matches: 3. In DNA, the CDR3 is TGTGCCTGGAGTCAGAGCGGGACCTACGAGCAGTACTTC. Amino acid sequence: CAWSQSGTYEQYF.

V is TRBV30 and J is TRBJ1-2; 9 bases agree with TRBD1. The CDR3 runs 18 residues. Germline CDR1 is GTSNPN and CDR2 is SVGIG (reference sequence). V lost 5 bases and J lost 6; bases outside the gene matches: 22. The CDR3: CAWSSLAAGTGLFNGYTF. Here the CDR3 DNA reads TGTGCCTGGTCCAGTTTGGCCGCCGGGACAGGGTTGTTTAATGGCTACACCTTC.

Of note for this clone: One end of the junction is discordant with germline, which a read error may explain. This sample also contains other DNA sequences that code for the same CDR3. The V and J genes are TRBV6-2 or TRBV6-3 and TRBJ2-2, with a possible D match to TRBD1 (6 bases). CDR1 MNHEY and CDR2 SVGEGT come from the germline V gene. This CDR3 is built from 14 residues. The chain's CDR3 is CASSREWDTGELFF. CDR3 DNA sequence: TGTGCCAGCAGCAGGGAGTGGGACACCGGGGAGCTATTTTTT.

The chain uses TRBV12-3 or TRBV12-4 and TRBJ2-1, with D possibly being TRBD2 (6 bases). This CDR3 region has 13 residues. With 3 bases removed from V and 4 bases from J, the gap between germline ends came to 7 bases. CDR3 DNA sequence: TGTGCCAGCAGTTTGGGACTTTACAATGAGCAGTTCTTC. Translating it yields CASSLGLYNEQFF.

A single count supports this clone. The chain combines TRBV5-1 with TRBJ1-2; 7 bases match TRBD1. Germline trimming cut 2 bases from V and 3 bases from J; bases unmatched to any gene: 7. The CDR3 consists of 15 residues. Germline V gene lookup returns CDR1 SGHRS and CDR2 YFSETQ. Here the CDR3 reads CASSLIRDRDYGYTF. CDR3 nucleotide sequence: TGCGCCAGCAGCTTAATCCGGGACAGAGACTATGGCTACACCTTC.

The chain uses TRBV6-5 and TRBJ2-1, with 8 bases identical to TRBD1. CDR3 length: 15 residues. The germline gives CDR1 MNHEY, CDR2 SVGAGI. With V trimmed by 5 bases and J by 3 bases, 6 bases remained unmatched. CDR3 loop: CASSTGTGVYNEQFF. The DNA for the CDR3 is TGTGCCAGCAGTACCGGGACAGGAGTCTACAATGAGCAGTTCTTC.

The chain recombines TRBV15 with TRBJ2-1, with D maybe TRBD2 (5 bases). CDR1 is LNHNV, CDR2 YYDKDF, per germline (reference sequence). Between the trimmed V and J ends, which lost 1 base and 2 bases, there was a span of 9 bases. The CDR3 is 15 amino acids. CDR3 in DNA: TGTGCCACCAGCAGAGCCTCGCGGGCCTACAATGAGCAGTTCTTC. It is translated as CATSRASRAYNEQFF.

CDR3 in amino acids: CASSLLEFNEQFF. CDR3 in DNA: TGTGCCAGCAGCCTCCTAGAATTTAATGAGCAGTTCTTC. This sequence joins TRBV11-2 and TRBJ2-1; D unresolved. Germline CDR1 and CDR2: SGHAT and FQNNGV. The CDR3 covers 13 residues. The V gene lost 5 bases and the J gene lost 7 bases, with 12 bases spanning the gap.

The chain is built from TRBV6-5 and TRBJ2-1, with 8 bases identical to TRBD2. J was trimmed by 10 bases and V by 2 bases; bases with no gene match: 10. Germline V gene lookup returns CDR1 MNHEY and CDR2 SVGAGI. The CDR3 spans 15 residues. The CDR3 nucleotides are TGTGCCAGCAGTTACCCAAGCGGGAGCCTTGGGGAGCAGTTCTTC. Protein product: CASSYPSGSLGEQFF.

The chain carries TRBV6-2 or TRBV6-3 and TRBJ2-2; possible D gene TRBD2, 5 bases. Germline loops: CDR1 MNHEY, CDR2 SVGEGT. The CDR3 has 14 amino acids. The V and J ends lost 6 bases and 4 bases respectively, with 12 bases between them. CDR3 protein: CASSTGGGTGELFF. The CDR3 DNA reads TGTGCCAGCAGCACCGGAGGAGGCACCGGGGAGCTGTTTTTT.

This chain uses TRBV7-2 with TRBJ1-2, with a weak D call TRBD1 (6 bases). The CDR3 spans 15 residues. Germline V gene data show CDR1 as SGHTA and CDR2 as FQGNSA. The CDR3 is CAASPGGGLNYGYTF. CDR3 DNA: TGTGCAGCGAGCCCGGGGGGGGGCCTAAACTATGGCTACACCTTC. Full variable domain (rest looked up from reference TRBV7-2 and TRBJ1-2): GAGVSQSPSNKVTEKGKDVELRCDPISGHTALYWYRQSLGQGLEFLIYFQGNSAPDKSGLPSDRFSAERTGGSVSTLTIQRTQQEDSAVYLCAASPGGGLNYGYTFGSGTRLTVV.

This rearrangement joins TRBV5-1 to TRBJ1-2; weak D call: TRBD1 (6 bases). CDR1 and CDR2 (germline): SGHRS, YFSETQ. The CDR3 is 13 residues long. V gave up 0 bases and J gave up 7 bases, with 10 bases separating them. CDR3 coding DNA: TGCGCCAGCAGCTTGGACAGGGCGATTGGCTACACCTTC. This sequence encodes CASSLDRAIGYTF.

The table lists this clone with a few counts. The rearrangement uses TRBV27 and TRBJ2-1; D is undetermined. This CDR3 is 14 amino acids long. V shed 2 bases and J shed 4 bases, with 9 bases lying between them. The V gene's germline CDR1 is MNHEY and CDR2 SMNVEV (reference sequence). CDR3 coding DNA: TGTGCCAGCAGTTTAAGAGGTACTTACAATGAGCAGTTCTTC. Protein sequence: CASSLRGTYNEQFF.

The chain joins TRBV6-2 or TRBV6-3 to TRBJ1-5, with TRBD1 identical over 8 bases. Germline V gene data show CDR1 as MNHEY and CDR2 as SVGEGT. CDR3 length: 14 amino acids. J gave up 4 bases and V 6 bases, and 5 bases lay outside the gene matches. CDR3 nucleotides: TGTGCCAGCAGCAACCGGGACAGGAATCAGCCCCAGCATTTT. Translated, it gives CASSNRDRNQPQHF.

This chain uses TRBV19 with TRBJ2-7; D call uncertain. This CDR3 has 13 residues. The germline gives CDR1 LNHDA, CDR2 SQIVND (reference sequence). V gave up 0 bases and J gave up 6 bases, with 9 bases separating them. The CDR3 here is CASSIDIQAEQYF. The CDR3 bases are TGTGCCAGTAGTATAGATATCCAAGCCGAGCAGTACTTC.

The table lists this clone with a few counts. The DNA for the CDR3 is TGTGCCAGCAGTGCCCTGGACAGGGTCTCTGGAAACACCATATATTTT. This gives the protein CASSALDRVSGNTIYF. The rearrangement links TRBV27 to TRBJ1-3; 8 bases match TRBD1. The CDR3 covers 16 residues. Germline CDR1 and CDR2: MNHEY and SMNVEV (reference sequence). V was pared by 5 bases and J by 0 bases, with 6 bases of the junction left unmatched.

CDR3: CASSLSSLYSNQPQHF. Written as DNA, the CDR3 is TGTGCCAGCAGTTTATCGTCACTGTATAGCAATCAGCCCCAGCATTTT. The chain has TRBV27 and TRBJ1-5; D is undetermined. V was cut by 0 bases and J by 0 bases, with 9 bases left in between. The CDR3 sequence is 16 residues long. Germline V gene sequence: CDR1 MNHEY, CDR2 SMNVEV (reference sequence).

This chain uses TRBV3-1 (or the pseudogene TRBV3-2) with TRBJ1-1; 7 nucleotides agree with TRBD1. CDR1 LGHDT and CDR2 YNNKEL come from the germline V gene (reference sequence). The CDR3 totals 14 residues. Trimming cost V 5 bases and J 3 bases; bases outside gene matches: 6. CDR3 region: CASSSWTGDTEAFF. CDR3 in DNA: TGTGCCAGCAGCTCTTGGACAGGAGACACTGAAGCTTTCTTT.

The CDR3 here is CASSIDRGLTEAFF. In DNA, the CDR3 is TGTGCCAGCAGCATCGACAGGGGGCTTACTGAAGCTTTCTTT. The genes are TRBV27 and TRBJ1-1, with 10 bases identical to TRBD1. Per germline, CDR1 MNHEY and CDR2 SMNVEV (reference sequence). The V gene end was trimmed by 6 bases and the J gene end by 5 bases; junction bases not matched to a gene: 6. CDR3 length equals 14 residues.